This record looks at one TCR beta chain sequence and its context. It lacks a known antigen. No quality values exist for individual bases; no much larger clone is one base distant. Libraries came from the immunoSEQ multiplex PCR assay. The authors processed their data as follows. A statistical classification framework was built to diagnose cytomegalovirus status from the catalog of TCR beta chain sequences. TCRdb mirrors the immuneACCESS table, restricted to in-frame sequences. Some clones are absent from its copies; in checked studies, under half trace to an unresolved V gene, and the reason for the others is unknown. V and J calls plus clone size are reproduced from that table; the DNA served to infer D and trimming. Across this sample there are approximately 300,000 clones, with roughly 85% seen only once. The top ten clonotypes cover around 0.8% of the sample. This record belongs to a study of cytomegalovirus exposure and HLA in healthy donors listed by TCRdb under 2017. Context from the whole study: A later analysis indicated that the 95 to 150 validation repertoires were generated on the platform also employed for the approximately 700 repertoires of the first cohort. The aim of the study was to test whether cataloging public T cell receptors could identify signatures of past pathogen exposure. A separate validation cohort of more than 100 different subjects was used in addition to the roughly 670-subject first cohort. To predict cytomegalovirus infection status, the study brought together high-throughput TCR immunosequencing, statistical association of individual TCRs with disease status, and machine learning.

What the research found in general, with its limitations: Most TCR sequences were seen in very few donors, while some public TCRs were found in many individuals. Three of the identified cytomegalovirus-associated TCR beta chains were confirmed in vitro to be specific for cytomegalovirus antigens. Subsequent analysis determined that TCRs grouped into clusters in the first cohort also showed a tendency toward co-occurrence across the 120 validation repertoires, and approximately 94% of cluster scores exceeded 0. The authors suggested that the approach could potentially be extended to other disease states and immunological phenotypes. All 120 or so repertoires were used to score co-occurrence in the validation cohort in a later analysis, because that analysis had no HLA typing for the cohort. The classifier was reported to diagnose cytomegalovirus status with high specificity and sensitivity in both the original cohort and the validation cohort. A total of about 150 TCR beta chains were listed by the study as associated with cytomegalovirus.

Trimming costs V 5 bases and J 1 base, and their ends lie 10 bases apart. The CDR3, from cysteine to phenylalanine, totals 14 residues. Just CDR3 DNA is preserved here, 42 bases in frame from base 1. Looking up the germline V gene (reference sequence) yields CDR1 MNHEY and CDR2 SMNVEV. The donors belonged to the validation cohort of about 120 subjects, which was separate from the approximately 700-subject first cohort. The sequencing input was PBMCs. This receptor was taken from a woman aged 18-29 years in good health and CMV-seronegative. The rearrangement joined TRBV27 to TRBJ2-3, with no reliable assignment of the D segment. In nucleotide form, the sequence is TGTGCCAGCAGTCTTCTCCCTGGCACAGATACGCAGTATTTT. Its amino acids are CASSLLPGTDTQYF.